The 2 T cell receptor beta chains below all came from one sample that was sequenced in a study of blood T cells in healthy people across ages. A second PCR of 7 to 11 cycles used a sample-barcoded 5' primer and a J-beta primer mix. TCRdb reprocessed the 5' RACE reads via MiXCR and lists one record per CDR3 protein. The data show around 1.5 million distinct CDR3 sequences, 40% to 50% seen once. Material: blood. The receptors come from a young woman in good health.

V is TRBV20-1 and J is TRBJ2-1, with 8 bases identical to TRBD1. CDR1 is DFQATT, CDR2 SNEGSKA, per germline (reference sequence). This CDR3 region has 16 residues. After removal of 1 base from V and 3 bases from J, the junction contained 8 bases not matched to a gene. Written as DNA, the CDR3 is TGCAGTGCTAGAGGTCAGGGGGCCAGGGGCTACAATGAGCAGTTCTTC. It translates to CSARGQGARGYNEQFF.

The J gene is TRBJ2-7, the V gene TRBV20-1; 7 bases align to TRBD1. The CDR3 has 12 residues. CDR1 and CDR2 (germline): DFQATT, SNEGSKA (reference sequence). The V and J ends lost 7 bases and 7 bases, in that order; junction bases with no gene match: 10. In nucleotides, the CDR3 is TGCAGTGGCACAGGGGCCTACGGGGAGCAGTACTTC. Its translation is CSGTGAYGEQYF.